The next 23 T cell receptor beta chains were all read from a single sample in a study of naive and memory T cell subsets. The beta constant-region primer was an equimolar mix of two oligonucleotides covering TRBC1 and TRBC2. Four rounds of PCR amplified the ligated cDNA using nested alpha and beta constant-region primers plus SP2. TCRdb ran MiXCR on the UMI-ligation and nested PCR reads and lists one entry per CDR3 protein. The sample yields around 160,000 distinct CDR3 sequences, approximately 22% seen once. Which antigens these TCRs recognize remains unknown. Study-wide results and caveats: Especially in CD8 cells, naive repertoires contained a few larger clonotypes, possibly CD45RA-re-expressing memory cells.

The specimen sequenced was naive CD4+ T cells from blood. Receptors were obtained from a human donor in good health.

This clonotype turned up a few times. The chain couples TRBV7-6 to TRBJ2-2, with 7 nucleotides matching TRBD1. The CDR3 extends over 15 amino acids. The J segment lost 3 bases and the V segment lost 7 bases, leaving 8 bases of the junction unmatched. Germline V gene lookup returns CDR1 SGHVS and CDR2 FNYEAQ. The CDR3 DNA sequence: TGTGCCAGCACCCTACAGGGGAGTTACACCGGGGAGCTGTTTTTT. It specifies CASTLQGSYTGELFF.

This chain uses TRBV12-3 or TRBV12-4 with TRBJ2-7; 10 nucleotides line up with TRBD1. CDR3 length: 15 residues. V lost 4 bases to trimming and J lost 3 bases; unmatched junction nucleotides: 6. This CDR3 reads CASSSHRDRGYEQYF. For the CDR3, the DNA is TGTGCCAGCAGTTCCCACCGGGACAGGGGCTACGAGCAGTACTTC.

This clonotype was seen just once. J is TRBJ1-1 and V is TRBV12-3 or TRBV12-4; D perhaps matches TRBD1 (5 bases). Trimming removed 3 bases at V and 2 bases at J, with 13 bases between. CDR3 size: 15 residues. The CDR3 spells CASSFLGGANTEAFF. The CDR3 nucleotides read TGTGCCAGCAGTTTTTTGGGGGGAGCTAACACTGAAGCTTTCTTT.

This clonotype was seen once. The chain couples TRBV27 to TRBJ2-1, with D unresolved. The CDR3 runs 15 residues. Trimming took off 6 bases at V and 1 base at J, with 13 bases between the two ends. The germline V gene encodes CDR1 MNHEY and CDR2 SMNVEV (reference sequence). The CDR3 protein is CASSILGWSYNEQFF. As DNA, the CDR3 is TGTGCCAGCAGCATACTTGGCTGGTCCTACAATGAGCAGTTCTTC.

V and J are TRBV5-1 and TRBJ1-3; weak D call: TRBD1 (6 bases). The CDR3 runs 17 residues. The germline V gene has CDR1 SGHRS and CDR2 YFSETQ. The germline V and J ends were trimmed by 0 bases and 0 bases, with 13 bases remaining between them. CDR3 sequence: CASSLARDTNSGNTIYF. DNA of the CDR3: TGCGCCAGCAGCTTGGCCCGGGACACCAACTCTGGAAACACCATATATTTT.

The V call is TRBV28, the J call TRBJ2-3; 9 bases map to TRBD2. With V trimmed by 6 bases and J by 6 bases, 16 bases remained unmatched. Germline loops: CDR1 MDHEN, CDR2 SYDVKM. The CDR3 has 17 amino acids. The CDR3 sequence: CASRAPTGTSIGDTQYF. The CDR3 bases are TGTGCCAGCAGAGCCCCGACCGGGACTAGCATCGGCGATACGCAGTATTTT.

This clonotype was counted only a few times. This chain connects TRBV27 to TRBJ1-6, with D unresolved. The CDR3 is 13 residues long. CDR1 and CDR2 (germline): MNHEY, SMNVEV (reference sequence). Trimming shortened V by 7 bases and J by 4 bases, and 8 bases separated the two germline ends. The CDR3 spells CASIPLYNSPLHF. The DNA for the CDR3 is TGTGCCAGCATCCCGTTGTATAATTCACCCCTCCACTTT.

This clonotype was observed a handful of times. The chain joins TRBV25-1 to TRBJ2-7; 9 bases are a match to TRBD2. CDR1 is MGHDK, CDR2 SYGVNS, per germline. This CDR3 is 19 amino acids long. Germline trimming cut 1 base from V and 3 bases from J; bases unmatched to any gene: 16. The CDR3: CASSESTGLAGGVYYEQYF. The CDR3 coding sequence is TGTGCCAGCAGTGAATCGACAGGGTTGGCGGGAGGGGTCTACTACGAGCAGTACTTC.

This clonotype occurred a few times. The chain employs TRBV20-1 and TRBJ2-5; perhaps TRBD2 as D (6 bases). The CDR3 has 15 amino acids. CDR1 DFQATT and CDR2 SNEGSKA come from the germline V gene (reference sequence). Trimming took 5 bases from V and 3 from J, leaving 19 bases between them. CDR3 sequence reads: CSAVPGFGRKETQYF. For the CDR3, the DNA is TGCAGTGCTGTTCCCGGCTTTGGGAGGAAAGAGACCCAGTACTTC.

This clonotype was picked up a small number of times. The chain is built from TRBV7-6 and TRBJ2-1, with D perhaps TRBD1 (5 bases). This CDR3 is 14 amino acids long. CDR1 and CDR2 from the germline V gene are SGHVS and FNYEAQ. The V gene lost 5 bases and the J gene lost 6 bases, with 14 bases spanning the gap. CDR3 DNA: TGTGCCAGCAGCCCCCTCGGGCAGGGCAATGAGCAGTTCTTC. Amino acids: CASSPLGQGNEQFF.

The V and J genes are TRBV5-1 and TRBJ2-5, with D possibly being TRBD1 (6 bases). V was pared by 1 base and J by 3 bases, with 10 bases between. Germline CDR1 SGHRS, CDR2 YFSETQ. The CDR3 extends over 14 amino acids. CDR3 in DNA: TGCGCCAGCAGCTTGACAGGGAGTGAAGAGACCCAGTACTTC. Amino acid sequence: CASSLTGSEETQYF. The full variable domain, in which reference TRBV5-1 and TRBJ2-5 provide the parts outside the CDR3, is KAGVTQTPRYLIKTRGQQVTLSCSPISGHRSVSWYQQTPGQGLQFLFEYFSETQRNKGNFPGRFSGRQFSNSRSEMNVSTLELGDSALYLCASSLTGSEETQYFGPGTRLLVL.

The rearrangement uses TRBV29-1 and TRBJ1-1; maybe TRBD1 (5 bases). Germline CDR1 and CDR2: SQVTM and ANQGSEA. The length of the CDR3 is 13 residues. Trimming left V 3 bases short and J 5 bases short, with 13 bases between. In DNA, the CDR3 is TGCAGCGTTGAGCGGGATGCAGGGACTGAAGCTTTCTTT. This translates into CSVERDAGTEAFF.

The V and J genes are TRBV3-1 and TRBJ2-1; no clear D gene. V gave up 1 base and J gave up 8 bases, with 18 bases separating them. CDR3 length: 16 residues. Germline V gene data show CDR1 as LGHDT and CDR2 as YNNKEL (reference sequence). The DNA for the CDR3 is TGTGCCAGCAGCCAAGGCATTGCTAACTTGGGTGATGAGCAGTTCTTC. Protein sequence: CASSQGIANLGDEQFF.

The chain couples TRBV29-1 to TRBJ1-3; D possibly corresponds to TRBD1 (6 bases). V lost 7 bases and J 4 bases, leaving 11 bases between the germline ends. This CDR3 spans 12 amino acids. Germline V gene data show CDR1 as SQVTM and CDR2 as ANQGSEA. The DNA of the CDR3 is TGCAGCGCACAGGGCCTCGGAAACACCATATATTTT. Translated, it gives CSAQGLGNTIYF.

The chain combines TRBV6-2 or TRBV6-3 with TRBJ2-7, with 11 bases matching TRBD2. V gave up 2 bases and J gave up 3 bases; unmatched junction bases: 12. CDR1 MNHEY and CDR2 SVGEGT come from the germline V gene. This CDR3 has 18 residues. The DNA for the CDR3 is TGTGCCAGCAGTTACATTCTAGCGGGAGGCCATAAGGTCTACGAGCAGTACTTC. It translates to CASSYILAGGHKVYEQYF.

This clonotype was picked up a small number of times. The chain carries TRBV14 and TRBJ2-7; D possibly corresponds to TRBD1 (6 bases). V was trimmed by 3 bases and J by 4 bases, leaving 19 bases between them. The CDR3 consists of 16 residues. Germline CDR1 reads SGHDN; CDR2 reads FVKESK. The CDR3 sequence is CASSHDSRGDFYEQYF. The CDR3 DNA reads as TGTGCCAGCAGCCACGATAGCAGGGGCGACTTTTACGAGCAGTACTTC. Full variable domain (remainder filled in from reference TRBV14 and TRBJ2-7): EAGVTQFPSHSVIEKGQTVTLRCDPISGHDNLYWYRRVMGKEIKFLLHFVKESKQDESGMPNNRFLAERTGGTYSTLKVQPAELEDSGVYFCASSHDSRGDFYEQYFGPGTRLTVT.

This clonotype was counted a few times. V gene TRBV3-1 combines with J gene TRBJ1-3; D remains unclear. Trimming took off 1 base at V and 0 bases at J, with 7 bases between the two ends. The CDR3 spans 15 residues. Per the germline V gene, CDR1 is LGHDT and CDR2 is YNNKEL (reference sequence). The CDR3 here is CASSQVDISGNTIYF. The CDR3, as DNA: TGTGCCAGCAGCCAAGTCGACATCTCTGGAAACACCATATATTTT.

V gene TRBV14 combines with J gene TRBJ2-3, with 7 bases aligning to TRBD2. Germline CDR1 reads SGHDN; CDR2 reads FVKESK. This CDR3 comprises 16 residues. The ends lost 1 base at V and 2 bases at J; junction bases unmatched: 6. The CDR3 sequence: CASSQGLAGVTDTQYF. DNA for the CDR3: TGTGCCAGCAGCCAAGGACTAGCCGGAGTCACAGATACGCAGTATTTT.

A single count supports this clonotype. The V call is TRBV25-1, the J call TRBJ1-1, with D hard to call. V shed 4 bases and J shed 5 bases, with 5 bases lying between them. CDR1 is MGHDK, CDR2 SYGVNS, per germline. The CDR3 runs 11 residues. CDR3 sequence reads: CASSVLTEAFF. CDR3 DNA: TGTGCCAGCAGTGTGTTGACTGAAGCTTTCTTT.

The sample holds one count of this clonotype. The chain has TRBV30 and TRBJ1-1; TRBD1 might be the D (6 bases). The V end was cut by 8 bases, the J end by 4 bases, with 11 bases between. The CDR3 loop spans 11 amino acids. Germline loops: CDR1 GTSNPN, CDR2 SVGIG (reference sequence). CDR3: CARGGGTEAFF. CDR3 sequence (DNA): TGTGCCCGCGGAGGGGGCACTGAAGCTTTCTTT.

In this sample, this clonotype turned up a few times. V and J are TRBV24-1 and TRBJ1-1, with TRBD1 as a possible D gene (5 bases). This CDR3 has 14 residues. CDR1 KGHDR and CDR2 SFDVKD come from the germline V gene. Between the trimmed V and J ends, which lost 7 bases and 2 bases, there was a span of 13 bases. In DNA form, the CDR3 reads TGTGCCACCAGGCCGGCGGGACTAAACACTGAAGCTTTCTTT. It specifies CATRPAGLNTEAFF.

V is TRBV20-1 and J is TRBJ1-5; D not resolved. Trimming left V 6 bases short and J 0 bases short, with 12 bases between. This CDR3 comprises 14 residues. The germline CDR1 and CDR2 sequences are DFQATT and SNEGSKA (reference sequence). CDR3 in DNA: TGCAGTGCCAGGACTGAGAATAGCAATCAGCCCCAGCATTTT. This sequence encodes CSARTENSNQPQHF.

This clonotype was detected ten times or more. The chain employs TRBV24-1 and TRBJ2-1; 8 positions agree with TRBD2. CDR3 size: 15 residues. The germline V gene has CDR1 KGHDR and CDR2 SFDVKD. Trimming at V came to 3 bases and at J to 5 bases, leaving 5 bases not matched to a gene. The CDR3 DNA sequence: TGTGCCACCAGTGATCTCGCGGGGGGACACAATGAGCAGTTCTTC. Protein sequence: CATSDLAGGHNEQFF.